The 13 T cell receptor beta chains below were found in one sample sequenced in a study of blood T cells in healthy people across ages. Together with a sample-barcoded 5' primer, a J-beta primer mix was included in a second PCR lasting roughly 6 to 12 cycles. TCRdb re-analysed the 5' RACE reads in MiXCR, keeping a single row per CDR3 protein. The sample contains about 1,500,000 distinct CDR3 sequences, about 43% of which appear only once. Material for sequencing was blood. The receptors come from a woman aged 18-29 years in good health.

V gene TRBV21-1 combines with J gene TRBJ2-6; no check of the table's D call, TRBD2, against the DNA was made. TRBV21-1 is a pseudogene. The CDR3 extends over 20 amino acids. CDR3 residues: CASSTPSDGLAPTGANVLTF. The CDR3 region has the DNA TGTGCCAGCAGCACACCCTCGGACGGACTAGCCCCTACTGGGGCCAACGTCCTGACTTTC.

This rearrangement joins TRBV12-3 or TRBV12-4 to TRBJ2-1, with 10 bases aligning to TRBD2. The DNA end is more similar to TRBJ2-7, so the J call may be wrong. The CDR3 length is 14 residues. CDR3 nucleotides: TGTGCCAGCAGAGACGGACTAGCGGTCAATGAGCAGTACTTC. As protein: CASRDGLAVNEQYF.

The gene calls are TRBV14 and TRBJ2-3; the match to TRBD2 covers 9 bases. The V segment lost 1 base and the J segment 2 bases; nucleotides outside the gene matches: 4. The V gene's germline CDR1 is SGHDN and CDR2 FVKESK. The CDR3 is 16 residues long. The CDR3 nucleotides are TGTGCCAGCAGCCAAGTGGCGGGAGGGGTCACAGATACGCAGTATTTT. It is translated as CASSQVAGGVTDTQYF.

This clonotype has a handful of counts. The chain joins TRBV13 to TRBJ2-3, with D perhaps being TRBD1 or TRBD2 (5 bases each). The germline gives CDR1 PRHDT, CDR2 FYEKMQ (reference sequence). V dropped 5 bases and J dropped 4 bases, with 10 bases sitting between them. This CDR3 comprises 13 residues. CDR3: CASSAWGSDTQYF. The DNA of the CDR3 is TGTGCCAGCAGCGCATGGGGGTCAGATACGCAGTATTTT.

This chain connects TRBV3-1 to TRBJ2-7, with 8 nucleotides matching TRBD1. V trimming: 1 base; J trimming: 2 bases; junction bases outside the gene matches: 4. Germline CDR1 LGHDT, CDR2 YNNKEL (reference sequence). This CDR3 spans 15 amino acids. CDR3 loop: CASSQGRTGPYEQYF. The CDR3 region has the DNA TGTGCCAGCAGCCAAGGGCGGACAGGGCCCTACGAGCAGTACTTC.

The chain is built from TRBV7-2 and TRBJ2-7; the match to TRBD2 covers 11 bases. This CDR3 spans 18 amino acids. Trimming cost V 5 bases and J 1 base; bases outside gene matches: 13. Germline V gene sequence: CDR1 SGHTA, CDR2 FQGNSA. For the CDR3, the DNA is TGTGCCAGCAGCCCTAGAGGTCGGGGGACTAGCGGTTCCTACGAGCAGTACTTC. This encodes CASSPRGRGTSGSYEQYF.

The J gene is TRBJ1-1, the V gene TRBV7-9; 9 nucleotides align to TRBD1. Germline trimming cut 2 bases from V and 4 bases from J; bases unmatched to any gene: 5. This CDR3 contains 15 residues. Per the germline V gene, CDR1 is SEHNR and CDR2 is FQNEAQ (reference sequence). The CDR3: CASSLWTGAITEAFF. The CDR3 bases are TGTGCCAGCAGCTTATGGACAGGGGCCATCACTGAAGCTTTCTTT. Full variable domain (remainder filled in from reference TRBV7-9 and TRBJ1-1): DTGVSQNPRHKITKRGQNVTFRCDPISEHNRLYWYRQTLGQGPEFLTYFQNEAQLEKSRLLSDRFSAERPKGSFSTLEIQRTEQGDSAMYLCASSLWTGAITEAFFGQGTRLTVV.

The V gene is TRBV28, the J gene TRBJ2-7; 9 nucleotides agree with TRBD1. J lost 5 bases, V lost 3 bases, and 5 bases had no gene match. The germline CDR1 and CDR2 sequences are MDHEN and SYDVKM. The CDR3 is 14 residues long. The CDR3 loop reads CASSFTRDRDEQYF. The CDR3, as DNA: TGTGCCAGCAGTTTTACCCGGGACAGGGACGAGCAGTACTTC.

The chain uses TRBV30 and TRBJ2-7; unclear D gene. The CDR3 sequence is 13 residues long. Trimming took 2 bases from V and 2 from J, leaving 10 bases between them. Germline V CDR1 and CDR2: GTSNPN, SVGIG (reference sequence). The CDR3 protein is CAWSKVGTYEQYF. CDR3 DNA: TGTGCCTGGAGTAAGGTGGGAACCTACGAGCAGTACTTC. Filled out from reference TRBV30 and TRBJ2-7, the complete variable domain reads SQTIHQWPATLVQPVGSPLSLECTVEGTSNPNLYWYRQAAGRGLQLLFYSVGIGQISSEVPQNLSASRPQDRQFILSSKKLLLSDSGFYLCAWSKVGTYEQYFGPGTRLTVT.

This clonotype was counted a single time. The genes are TRBV2 and TRBJ2-7; D call uncertain. The CDR3 consists of 16 residues. Trimming left V 3 bases short and J 0 bases short, with 15 bases between. Germline CDR1 and CDR2: SNHLY and FYNNEI. In DNA form, the CDR3 reads TGTGCCAGCAGTGAGGGCGAGCCTGCCAGCTCCTACGAGCAGTACTTC. It yields the protein CASSEGEPASSYEQYF.

The chain employs TRBV6-9 and TRBJ2-4; D remains unclear. CDR1 and CDR2 from the germline V gene are MNHGY and SVAAGI. This CDR3 has 15 residues. Trimming took off 5 bases at V and 0 bases at J, with 11 bases between the two ends. This CDR3 reads CASSPVGLAKNIQYF. The CDR3 bases are TGTGCCAGCAGTCCGGTGGGATTAGCCAAAAACATTCAGTACTTC.

V gene TRBV12-3 or TRBV12-4 combines with J gene TRBJ2-5, with TRBD2 identical over 12 bases. CDR3 length: 14 residues. The trim removed 5 bases at V and 11 bases at J, leaving 9 bases unmatched. The CDR3 DNA is TGTGCCAGCAGTCTATGGACTAGCGGGAACGCGCAGTACTTC. Translated: CASSLWTSGNAQYF.

This clonotype is a singleton in its sample. The rearrangement links TRBV4-1 to TRBJ2-4; 11 positions agree with TRBD2. The end of the DNA aligns better with TRBJ2-7, so the J call may be wrong. Germline CDR1 is MGHRA and CDR2 is YSYEKL. The CDR3 totals 18 residues. CDR3 DNA sequence: TGCGCCAGCAGCCAGTCCCTTTCGGGGACTAGCGGTGCCTACGAGCAGTACTTC. This gives the protein CASSQSLSGTSGAYEQYF.